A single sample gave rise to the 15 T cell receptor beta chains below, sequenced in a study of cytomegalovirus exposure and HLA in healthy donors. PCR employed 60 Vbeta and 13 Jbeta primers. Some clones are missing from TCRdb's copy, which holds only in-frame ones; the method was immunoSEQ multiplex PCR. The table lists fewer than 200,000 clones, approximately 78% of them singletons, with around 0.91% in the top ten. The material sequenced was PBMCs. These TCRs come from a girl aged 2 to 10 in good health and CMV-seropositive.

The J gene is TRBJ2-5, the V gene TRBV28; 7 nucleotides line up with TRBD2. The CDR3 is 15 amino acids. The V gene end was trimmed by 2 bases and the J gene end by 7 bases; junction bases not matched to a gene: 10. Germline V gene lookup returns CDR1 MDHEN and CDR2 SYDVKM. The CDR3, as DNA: TGTGCCAGCAGTTTAAGTAACTGGGGGGGAGCGACCCAGTACTTC. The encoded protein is CASSLSNWGGATQYF.

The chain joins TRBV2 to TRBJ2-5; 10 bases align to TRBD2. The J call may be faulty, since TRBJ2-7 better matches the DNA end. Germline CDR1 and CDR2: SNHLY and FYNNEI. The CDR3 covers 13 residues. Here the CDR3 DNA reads TGTGCCAGCAGTGGTACTAGCGGGAACGAGCAGTACTTC. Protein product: CASSGTSGNEQYF.

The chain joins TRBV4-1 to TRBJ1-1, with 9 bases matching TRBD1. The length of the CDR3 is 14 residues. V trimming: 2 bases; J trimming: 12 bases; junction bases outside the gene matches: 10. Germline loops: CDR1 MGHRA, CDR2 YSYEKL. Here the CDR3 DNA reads TGCGCCAGCAGCCAATTTCGTGAGGACAGGGGACCTTTCTTT. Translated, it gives CASSQFREDRGPFF.

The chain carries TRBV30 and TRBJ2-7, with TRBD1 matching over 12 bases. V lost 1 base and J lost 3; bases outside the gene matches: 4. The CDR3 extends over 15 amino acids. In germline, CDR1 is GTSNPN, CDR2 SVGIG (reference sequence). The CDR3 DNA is TGTGCCTGGAGTGCCGGGACAGGGGGCATCTACGAGCAGTACTTC. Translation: CAWSAGTGGIYEQYF.

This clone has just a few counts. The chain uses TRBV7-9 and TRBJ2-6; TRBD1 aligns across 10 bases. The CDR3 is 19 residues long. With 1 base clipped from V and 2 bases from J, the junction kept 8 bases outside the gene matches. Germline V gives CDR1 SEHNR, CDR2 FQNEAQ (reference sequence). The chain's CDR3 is CASSLGRDRGFAGANVLTF. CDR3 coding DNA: TGTGCCAGCAGCTTAGGTAGGGACAGGGGATTTGCTGGGGCCAACGTCCTGACTTTC.

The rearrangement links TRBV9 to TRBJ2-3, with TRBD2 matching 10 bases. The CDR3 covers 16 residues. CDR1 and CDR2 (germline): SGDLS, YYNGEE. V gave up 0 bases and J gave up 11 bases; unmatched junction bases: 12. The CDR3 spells CASSVEASGRGGGQYF. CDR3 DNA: TGTGCCAGCAGCGTAGAGGCTAGCGGGAGAGGAGGAGGGCAGTATTTT.

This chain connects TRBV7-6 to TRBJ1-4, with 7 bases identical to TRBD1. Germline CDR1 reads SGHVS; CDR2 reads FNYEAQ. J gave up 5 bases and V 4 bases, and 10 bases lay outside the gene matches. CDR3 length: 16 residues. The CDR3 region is CASSSRIGGANEKLFF. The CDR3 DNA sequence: TGTGCCAGCAGCTCCCGGATAGGGGGCGCAAATGAAAAACTGTTTTTT. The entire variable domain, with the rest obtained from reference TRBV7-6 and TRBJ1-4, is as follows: GAGVSQSPRYKVTKRGQDVALRCDPISGHVSLYWYRQALGQGPEFLTYFNYEAQQDKSGLPNDRFSAERPEGSISTLTIQRTEQRDSAMYRCASSSRIGGANEKLFFGSGTQLSVL.

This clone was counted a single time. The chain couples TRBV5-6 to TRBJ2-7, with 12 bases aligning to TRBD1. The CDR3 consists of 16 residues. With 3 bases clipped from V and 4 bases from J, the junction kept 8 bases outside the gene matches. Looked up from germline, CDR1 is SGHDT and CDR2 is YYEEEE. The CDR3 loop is CASSSGTGGVTYEQYF. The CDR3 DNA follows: TGTGCCAGCAGCTCGGGGACAGGGGGCGTCACATACGAGCAGTACTTC. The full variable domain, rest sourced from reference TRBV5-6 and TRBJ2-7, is DAGVTQSPTHLIKTRGQQVTLRCSPKSGHDTVSWYQQALGQGPQFIFQYYEEEERQRGNFPDRFSGHQFPNYSSELNVNALLLGDSALYLCASSSGTGGVTYEQYFGPGTRLTVT.

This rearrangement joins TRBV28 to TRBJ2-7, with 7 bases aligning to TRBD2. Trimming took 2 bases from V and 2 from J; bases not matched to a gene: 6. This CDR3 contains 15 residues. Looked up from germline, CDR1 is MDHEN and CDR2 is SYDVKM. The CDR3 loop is CASSLPGGSAYEQYF. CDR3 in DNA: TGTGCCAGCAGTTTACCGGGGGGAAGTGCCTACGAGCAGTACTTC.

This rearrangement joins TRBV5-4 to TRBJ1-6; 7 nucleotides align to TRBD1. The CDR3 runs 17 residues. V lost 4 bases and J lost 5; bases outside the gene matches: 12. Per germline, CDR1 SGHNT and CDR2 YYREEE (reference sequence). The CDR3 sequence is CASSNHPGQLDNSPLHF. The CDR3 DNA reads TGTGCCAGCAGCAATCATCCGGGACAGTTAGATAATTCACCCCTCCACTTT.

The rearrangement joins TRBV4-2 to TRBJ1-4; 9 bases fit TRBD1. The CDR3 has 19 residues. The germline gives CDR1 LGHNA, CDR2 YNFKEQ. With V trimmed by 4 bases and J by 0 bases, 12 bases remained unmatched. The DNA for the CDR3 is TGTGCCAGCAGCCCCGGGACAGGGAGAGTTTTTGCAACTAATGAAAAACTGTTTTTT. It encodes CASSPGTGRVFATNEKLFF.

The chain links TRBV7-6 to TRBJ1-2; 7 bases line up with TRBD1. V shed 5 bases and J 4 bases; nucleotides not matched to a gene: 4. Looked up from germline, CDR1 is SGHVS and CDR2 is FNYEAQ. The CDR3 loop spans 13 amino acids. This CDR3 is CASSEGTAYGYTF. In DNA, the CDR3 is TGTGCCAGCAGCGAAGGGACAGCCTATGGCTACACCTTC.

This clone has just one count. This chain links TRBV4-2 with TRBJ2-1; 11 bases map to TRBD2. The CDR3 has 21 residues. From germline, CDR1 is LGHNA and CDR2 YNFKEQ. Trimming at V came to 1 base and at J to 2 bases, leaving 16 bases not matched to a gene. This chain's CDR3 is CASSQGDGTSGREIAYNEQFF. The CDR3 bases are TGTGCCAGCAGCCAAGGGGACGGGACTAGCGGCCGTGAGATCGCCTACAATGAGCAGTTCTTC.

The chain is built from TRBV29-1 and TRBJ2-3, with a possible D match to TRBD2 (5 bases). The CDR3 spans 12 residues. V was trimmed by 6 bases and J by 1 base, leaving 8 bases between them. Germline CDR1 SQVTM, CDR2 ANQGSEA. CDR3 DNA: TGCAGCGTGCAAGCGGGCACAGATACGCAGTATTTT. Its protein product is CSVQAGTDTQYF.

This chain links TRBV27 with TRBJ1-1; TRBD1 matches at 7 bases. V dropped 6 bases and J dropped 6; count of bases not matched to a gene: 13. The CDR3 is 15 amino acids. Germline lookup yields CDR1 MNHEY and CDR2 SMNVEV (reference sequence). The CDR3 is CASRFKGQLKSEAFF. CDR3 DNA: TGTGCCAGCAGGTTTAAGGGACAGTTAAAATCTGAAGCTTTCTTT.